This entry lists 3 T cell receptor beta chains sequenced from one sample in a study of blood T cells in healthy people across ages. Primers used in a second PCR of about 7 to 11 cycles were a sample-barcoded 5' primer and a J-beta primer mix. TCRdb fed the 5' RACE reads into MiXCR, producing one record per CDR3 protein. The sample has 980,000 or so distinct CDR3 sequences, about 48% seen once. Material for sequencing was blood. These receptors originate from a man aged 30 to 39 in good health.

V is TRBV10-2 and J is TRBJ1-2; unclear D gene. The ends were cut back, 0 bases at V and 8 bases at J, with 10 bases in the middle. In germline, CDR1 is WSHSY, CDR2 SAAADI. This CDR3 is built from 13 residues. Here the CDR3 DNA reads TGCGCCAGCAGTGAGTCAACAAAAGCCGGCTACACCTTC. Translating gives CASSESTKAGYTF.

This sequence joins TRBV3-1 and TRBJ2-5; TRBD1 matches at 8 bases. The CDR3 extends over 14 amino acids. The germline CDR1 and CDR2 sequences are LGHDT and YNNKEL (reference sequence). V shed 1 base and J 11 bases; nucleotides not matched to a gene: 9. The CDR3, as DNA: TGTGCCAGCAGCCAAGGGACAGGGTTCCGTGTGCAGTACTTC. Translation gives CASSQGTGFRVQYF.

V and J are TRBV7-8 and TRBJ2-1, with D perhaps TRBD2 (6 bases). The V gene's germline CDR1 is SGHVS and CDR2 FQNEAQ. This CDR3 is built from 16 residues. Trimming shortened V by 5 bases and J by 0 bases, and 14 bases separated the two germline ends. The CDR3 region has the DNA TGTGCCAGCAGCACCCGGGACGGGAGCTCCTACAATGAGCAGTTCTTC. Protein sequence: CASSTRDGSSYNEQFF.